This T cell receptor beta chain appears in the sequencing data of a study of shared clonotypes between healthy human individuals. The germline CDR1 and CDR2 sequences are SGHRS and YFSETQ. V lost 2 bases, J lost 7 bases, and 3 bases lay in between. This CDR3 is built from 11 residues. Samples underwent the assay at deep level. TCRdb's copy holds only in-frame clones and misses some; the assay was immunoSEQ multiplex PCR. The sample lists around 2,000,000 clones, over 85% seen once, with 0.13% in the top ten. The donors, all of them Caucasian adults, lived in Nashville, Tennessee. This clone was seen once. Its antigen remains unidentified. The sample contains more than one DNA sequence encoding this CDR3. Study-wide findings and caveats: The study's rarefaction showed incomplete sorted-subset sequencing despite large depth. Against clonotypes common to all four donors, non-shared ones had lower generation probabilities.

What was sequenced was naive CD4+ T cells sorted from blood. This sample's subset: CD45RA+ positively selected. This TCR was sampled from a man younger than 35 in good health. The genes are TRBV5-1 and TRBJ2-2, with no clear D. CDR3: CASSLFGELFF. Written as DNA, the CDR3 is TGCGCCAGCAGCTTATTCGGGGAGCTGTTTTTT.